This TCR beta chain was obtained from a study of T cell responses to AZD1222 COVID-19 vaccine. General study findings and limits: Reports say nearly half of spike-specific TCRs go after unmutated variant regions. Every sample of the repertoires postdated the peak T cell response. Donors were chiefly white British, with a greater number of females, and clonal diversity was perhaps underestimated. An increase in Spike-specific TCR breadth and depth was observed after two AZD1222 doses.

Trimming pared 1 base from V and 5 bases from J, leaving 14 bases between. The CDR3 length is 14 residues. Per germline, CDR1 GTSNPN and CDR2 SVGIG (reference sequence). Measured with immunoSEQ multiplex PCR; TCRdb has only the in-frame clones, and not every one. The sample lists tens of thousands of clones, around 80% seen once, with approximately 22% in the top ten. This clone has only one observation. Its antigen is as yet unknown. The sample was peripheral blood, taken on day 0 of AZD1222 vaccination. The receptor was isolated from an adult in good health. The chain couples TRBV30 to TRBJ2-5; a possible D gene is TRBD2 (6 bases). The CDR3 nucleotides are TGTGCCTGGAGTGCCGGAGGGCCCCTGGAGACCCAGTACTTC. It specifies CAWSAGGPLETQYF.